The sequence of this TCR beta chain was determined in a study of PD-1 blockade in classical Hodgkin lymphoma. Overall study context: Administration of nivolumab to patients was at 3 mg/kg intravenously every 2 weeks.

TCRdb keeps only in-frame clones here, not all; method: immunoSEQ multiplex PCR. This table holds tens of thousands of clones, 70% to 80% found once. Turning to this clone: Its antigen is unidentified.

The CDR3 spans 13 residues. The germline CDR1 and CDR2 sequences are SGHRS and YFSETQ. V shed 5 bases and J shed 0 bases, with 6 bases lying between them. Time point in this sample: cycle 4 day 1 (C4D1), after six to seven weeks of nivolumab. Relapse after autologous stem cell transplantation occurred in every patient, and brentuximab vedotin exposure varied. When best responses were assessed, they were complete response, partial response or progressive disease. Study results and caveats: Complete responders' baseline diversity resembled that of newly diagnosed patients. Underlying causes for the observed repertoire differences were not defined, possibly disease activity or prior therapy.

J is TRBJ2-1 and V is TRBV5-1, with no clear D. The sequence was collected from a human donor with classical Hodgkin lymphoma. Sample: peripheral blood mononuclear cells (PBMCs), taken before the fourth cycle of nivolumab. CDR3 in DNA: TGCGCCAGCAGGGTGAGCTCCTACAATGAGCAGTTCTTC. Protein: CASRVSSYNEQFF.